The 22 T cell receptor beta chains below come from one sample, sequenced in a study of spatial heterogeneity in lung cancer. The time point here: sample taken at primary tumor resection. In each case, whole RNA from tumor, nontumor lung or frozen PBMC was sequenced unsorted. TCRdb itself ran the 5' RACE reads through MiXCR, one entry per CDR3 protein. This repertoire shows tens of thousands of distinct CDR3 sequences, less than 10% found once; its top ten account for about 16%. This material consisted of PBMCs, taken at surgery. The receptors here all came from a female donor with early-stage non-small cell lung cancer.

The CDR3 sequence is CSARASYNEKLFF. Here the CDR3 DNA reads TGCAGTGCTAGAGCCTCCTATAATGAAAAACTGTTTTTT. This sequence joins TRBV20-1 and TRBJ1-4; D gene uncertain. V lost 1 base to trimming and J lost 4 bases, with 7 bases between them. This CDR3 has 13 amino acids. Germline V gene lookup returns CDR1 DFQATT and CDR2 SNEGSKA (reference sequence).

V usage is TRBV20-1 and J usage is TRBJ2-7, with D tentatively TRBD2 (5 bases). This CDR3 contains 14 residues. Germline V lookup: CDR1 DFQATT, CDR2 SNEGSKA (reference sequence). Trimming removed 6 bases at V and 2 bases at J, with 17 bases between. In DNA, the CDR3 is TGCAGTGCATGGAAGGACGGACTGGCCTACGAGCAGTACGTC. This sequence encodes CSAWKDGLAYEQYV.

This clonotype was detected ten times or more. The chain couples TRBV12-3 or TRBV12-4 to TRBJ1-5, with D uncertain. V lost 3 bases and J 7 bases, leaving 4 bases between the germline ends. The CDR3 loop spans 11 amino acids. The CDR3 here is CASSFSQPQHF. CDR3 DNA: TGTGCCAGCAGTTTTTCCCAGCCCCAGCATTTT.

This clonotype was seen only a few times. The chain has TRBV11-2 and TRBJ2-7, with 10 bases identical to TRBD2. This CDR3 is built from 15 residues. Germline trimming cut 1 base from V and 6 bases from J; bases unmatched to any gene: 6. Looked up from germline, CDR1 is SGHAT and CDR2 is FQNNGV. CDR3: CASSLGTSGELEQYV. The DNA of the CDR3 is TGTGCCAGCAGCTTAGGAACTAGCGGGGAACTCGAGCAGTACGTC.

This clonotype appeared a few times. This chain links TRBV5-4 with TRBJ2-3; the match to TRBD2 covers 14 bases. From germline, CDR1 is SGHNT and CDR2 YYREEE (reference sequence). After removal of 3 bases from V and 5 bases from J, the junction contained 2 bases not matched to a gene. The CDR3 loop spans 15 amino acids. The CDR3 is CASSWTSGGKDTQYF. The CDR3 nucleotides read TGTGCCAGCAGCTGGACTAGCGGGGGGAAAGATACGCAGTATTTT.

The CDR3 loop reads CASSYSVKNEQFF. The CDR3 DNA follows: TGTGCCAGCAGTTACTCGGTGAAGAATGAGCAGTTCTTC. The chain links TRBV6-6 to TRBJ2-1; D unresolved. Trimming cost V 0 bases and J 7 bases, with 7 bases left between them. Germline CDR1 MNHNY, CDR2 SVGAGI (reference sequence). The CDR3 covers 13 residues.

In its sample, this clonotype was seen a few times. This chain links TRBV7-9 with TRBJ2-5; no clear D gene. V gave up 10 bases and J gave up 3 bases, with 15 bases separating them. Germline V gene data show CDR1 as SEHNR and CDR2 as FQNEAQ (reference sequence). The CDR3 is made up of 13 amino acids. CDR3 nucleotide sequence: TGTGCCATCCTCCCCCGAGTCGAAGAGACCCAGTACTTC. Translation gives CAILPRVEETQYF.

The chain combines TRBV4-2 with TRBJ1-5, with D possibly matching TRBD1 (5 bases). This CDR3 comprises 14 residues. Germline CDR1 and CDR2: LGHNA and YNFKEQ. The V gene lost 2 bases and the J gene lost 1 base, with 6 bases spanning the gap. The DNA of the CDR3 is TGTGCCAGCAGCCAACAGGGAAGCAATCAGCCCCAGCATTTT. Encoded protein: CASSQQGSNQPQHF.

The gene calls are TRBV20-1 and TRBJ1-5; 7 bases agree with TRBD1. The germline V gene has CDR1 DFQATT and CDR2 SNEGSKA (reference sequence). The CDR3 length is 14 residues. V shed 5 bases and J 3 bases; nucleotides not matched to a gene: 7. The DNA for the CDR3 is TGCAGTGCTTCCGGGACAGTCGACAATCAGCCCCAGCATTTT. It is translated as CSASGTVDNQPQHF.

This chain links TRBV7-6 with TRBJ2-2; 8 bases map to TRBD2. The germline V gene encodes CDR1 SGHVS and CDR2 FNYEAQ. V lost 1 base to trimming and J lost 5 bases; unmatched junction nucleotides: 6. This CDR3 is 16 amino acids long. DNA of the CDR3: TGTGCCAGCAGCTTAGTGGGGCCTAGCGGGACCGGGGAGCTGTTTTTT. Protein: CASSLVGPSGTGELFF.

This chain joins TRBV20-1 and TRBJ1-5; D gene unclear. Germline V lookup: CDR1 DFQATT, CDR2 SNEGSKA (reference sequence). The CDR3 has 14 amino acids. V dropped 5 bases and J dropped 7 bases, with 18 bases sitting between them. CDR3 sequence: CSARASLGGQPQHF. The CDR3 coding sequence is TGCAGTGCTCGGGCCAGCCTGGGAGGGCAGCCCCAGCATTTT.

The chain joins TRBV6-6 to TRBJ1-4, with D unresolved. The V end was cut by 1 base, the J end by 2 bases, with 17 bases between. There are 18 residues in the CDR3. Germline CDR1 reads MNHNY; CDR2 reads SVGAGI (reference sequence). CDR3 protein: CASSYYRIPPATNEKLFF. Here the CDR3 DNA reads TGTGCCAGCAGTTACTACCGAATCCCACCGGCCACTAATGAAAAACTGTTTTTT.

The chain joins TRBV28 to TRBJ2-5, with 12 bases that match TRBD2. Trimming at V came to 6 bases and at J to 5 bases, leaving 13 bases not matched to a gene. The CDR3 extends over 17 amino acids. Germline lookup yields CDR1 MDHEN and CDR2 SYDVKM. The CDR3 bases are TGTGCCAGCAGACCCAATCTAGCGGGAGGGTCAGGGGAGACCCAGTACTTC. It yields the protein CASRPNLAGGSGETQYF. The full variable domain, in which reference TRBV28 and TRBJ2-5 provide the parts outside the CDR3, is DVKVTQSSRYLVKRTGEKVFLECVQDMDHENMFWYRQDPGLGLRLIYFSYDVKMKEKGDIPEGYSVSREKKERFSLILESASTNQTSMYLCASRPNLAGGSGETQYFGPGTRLLVL.

Remarks on this clonotype: This could be a read error, since a much larger clone is one nucleotide away. CDR3 sequence: CVSSDPKTGTGDYGYTF. The CDR3 DNA is TGTGTCAGCAGTGACCCCAAAACAGGGACGGGAGACTATGGCTACACCTTC. The chain employs TRBV25-1 and TRBJ1-2; a possible D gene is TRBD1 (6 bases). CDR1 MGHDK and CDR2 SYGVNS come from the germline V gene. This CDR3 is built from 17 residues.

This clonotype was observed at least ten times. The chain couples TRBV20-1 to TRBJ2-7; 12 positions match TRBD2. From germline, CDR1 is DFQATT and CDR2 SNEGSKA (reference sequence). The CDR3 sequence is 15 residues long. J lost 6 bases, V lost 5 bases, and 11 bases had no gene match. CDR3 nucleotide sequence: TGCAGTGCTGGCCCGGCTAGCGGGAGGGCCAGCGAGCAGTACTTC. Residues: CSAGPASGRASEQYF.

The rearrangement links TRBV19 to TRBJ2-6, with unresolved D. V dropped 7 bases and J dropped 0 bases, with 13 bases sitting between them. The CDR3 covers 16 residues. Germline CDR1 reads LNHDA; CDR2 reads SQIVND (reference sequence). In nucleotides, the CDR3 is TGTGCCAGTACTGGCAGCATCAGCTCTGGGGCCAACGTCCTGACTTTC. This codes for CASTGSISSGANVLTF.

Ten or more counts support this clonotype. The V and J genes are TRBV6-5 and TRBJ1-1; unclear D gene. The germline V gene encodes CDR1 MNHEY and CDR2 SVGAGI. CDR3 length: 13 residues. V shed 5 bases and J shed 8 bases, with 15 bases lying between them. This CDR3 reads CASSRPIPREAFF. The CDR3 DNA reads TGTGCCAGCAGTCGTCCGATCCCTAGGGAAGCTTTCTTT.

This chain uses TRBV3-1 with TRBJ1-4; D not certain. The V end was cut by 0 bases, the J end by 0 bases, with 8 bases between. The CDR3 is 16 residues long. Germline-derived CDR1 and CDR2 are LGHDT and YNNKEL (reference sequence). The CDR3 nucleotides read TGTGCCAGCAGCCAAGACGGGCGGGCAACTAATGAAAAACTGTTTTTT. Protein sequence: CASSQDGRATNEKLFF.

This clonotype was observed at least ten times. This chain joins TRBV6-2 or TRBV6-3 and TRBJ2-5, with 8 nucleotides matching TRBD1. V was clipped by 7 bases and J by 7 bases; unmatched bases: 14. This CDR3 has 15 residues. Per germline, CDR1 MNHEY and CDR2 SVGEGT. The CDR3 spells CASTEGRGLGRTQYF. The CDR3 DNA follows: TGTGCCAGCACCGAGGGCAGGGGGCTCGGGAGGACCCAGTACTTC.

Ten or more counts support this clonotype. The CDR3 spells CASSPSFDPNNEQFF. The CDR3, as DNA: TGTGCCAGCAGCCCCTCTTTTGACCCTAACAATGAGCAGTTCTTC. This chain uses TRBV7-3 with TRBJ2-1; D gene ambiguous. Germline lookup yields CDR1 SGHTA and CDR2 FQGTGA. This CDR3 contains 15 residues. Trimming took 5 bases from V and 5 from J, leaving 16 bases between them.

This clonotype appeared a few times. The rearrangement uses TRBV7-9 and TRBJ2-7; possibly TRBD1 for D (6 bases). V was cut by 1 base and J by 5 bases, with 12 bases left in between. The CDR3 extends over 14 amino acids. The germline CDR1 and CDR2 sequences are SEHNR and FQNEAQ (reference sequence). The CDR3 DNA is TGTGCCAGCAGCTTAGGCAGGGGAGATCACGAGCAGTACTTC. It specifies CASSLGRGDHEQYF.

The chain couples TRBV5-1 to TRBJ2-1; 8 nucleotides align to TRBD1. Germline V CDR1 and CDR2: SGHRS, YFSETQ. This CDR3 is built from 15 residues. V lost 2 bases, J lost 3 bases, and 4 bases stayed unmatched. This CDR3 is CASSFTGGLYNEQFF. The CDR3 coding sequence is TGCGCCAGCAGCTTCACAGGGGGGCTCTACAATGAGCAGTTCTTC. Combining the CDR3 with reference TRBV5-1 and TRBJ2-1 gives the whole variable domain KAGVTQTPRYLIKTRGQQVTLSCSPISGHRSVSWYQQTPGQGLQFLFEYFSETQRNKGNFPGRFSGRQFSNSRSEMNVSTLELGDSALYLCASSFTGGLYNEQFFGPGTRLTVL.